These T cell receptor beta chains were read from a single sample in a study of T-cell memory formation after mild COVID-19. TCRdb re-analysed the 5' RACE reads in MiXCR, keeping a single row per CDR3 protein. The sample contains around 440,000 distinct CDR3 sequences, approximately 18% of which appear only once. The specimen sequenced was PBMCs or a T cell subset sorted from them (not recorded which). The receptors were sampled from an adult woman who had mild COVID-19 (a few samples of this study predate the infection). Cell type and time point are not known. CDR3s include the opening cysteine and the closing phenylalanine or tryptophan. Fields, in order: D gene, J gene, clone size, V gene, CDR3 DNA, CDR3 protein. D genes are given only for firm matches. A row's size may be missing; if present it is once, few, many or a size class.

TRBD1 | TRBJ1-1 | . | TRBV7-9 | TGTGCCAGCAGCGCCCGGGACAGGGAAGCTTTCTTT | CASSARDREAFF
. | TRBJ2-2 | few | TRBV19 | TGTGCCAGTAGTCTCGGGACTCACACCGGGGAGCTGTTTTTT | CASSLGTHTGELFF
. | TRBJ1-1 | . | TRBV7-2 | TGTGCCAGCAGCTCCCGGGGGGGCGTGGGTGGCACTGAAGCTTTCTTT | CASSSRGGVGGTEAFF
. | TRBJ2-4 | . | TRBV3-1 | TGTGCCAGCAGCTCCGAGTGGGGGATAAACATTCAGTACTTC | CASSSEWGINIQYF
. | TRBJ1-2 | few | TRBV5-1 | TGCGCCAGCAGCTTCCCAGGGATGGATGGCTACACCTTC | CASSFPGMDGYTF
. | TRBJ2-7 | few | TRBV6-2/TRBV6-3 | TGTGCCAGCAGTTACACCCAATACGAGCAGTACTTC | CASSYTQYEQYF
. | TRBJ2-7 | . | TRBV12-3/TRBV12-4 | TGTGCCAGCAGTATACGGACAGGGAGGGACGAGCAGTACTTC | CASSIRTGRDEQYF
. | TRBJ1-2 | . | TRBV5-1 | TGCGCCAGCAGCTTGGCTGGGGTCGACTATGGCTACACCTTC | CASSLAGVDYGYTF
. | TRBJ1-2 | many | TRBV12-3/TRBV12-4 | TGTGCCAGCAGACCTGCACCCACACAGGAATTGACCTTC | CASRPAPTQELTF
TRBD1 | TRBJ1-6 | . | TRBV3-1 | TGTGCCAGCAGCCAAGATAGGAGGGACAGGGATAATTCACCCCTCCACTTT | CASSQDRRDRDNSPLHF
TRBD1 | TRBJ1-2 | few | TRBV20-1 | TGCAGTGCTAGTCAGGCGGGGACAGCCCTCTATGGCTACACCTTC | CSASQAGTALYGYTF
. | TRBJ2-7 | . | TRBV5-5 | TGTGCCAGCAGCCAATTTTGGTCGGACGAGCAGTACTTC | CASSQFWSDEQYF
TRBD1 | TRBJ2-1 | few | TRBV7-9 | TGTGCCAGCAGCTATCCGGGACAGGGCGACAATGAGCAGTTCTTC | CASSYPGQGDNEQFF
TRBD1 | TRBJ2-5 | few | TRBV9 | TGTGCCAGCAGCCCCTACAGGGGGTTATCCGAGACCCAGTACTTC | CASSPYRGLSETQYF
. | TRBJ2-7 | few | TRBV7-6 | TGTGCCAGCAGCTTAGGTAGCGACTACTCCTACGAGCAGTACTTC | CASSLGSDYSYEQYF
. | TRBJ2-1 | few | TRBV18 | TGTGCCAGCTCACCCCCCCCGAGACAGGACCACAATGAGCAGTTCTTC | CASSPPPRQDHNEQFF
TRBD2 | TRBJ2-1 | . | TRBV7-7 | TGTGCCAGCAGCTTAGAGCGGGGGGGCGAGCAGTTCTTC | CASSLERGGEQFF
. | TRBJ2-7 | . | TRBV7-2 | TGTGCCAGCAGCTCCCCTCGCTCCTACGAGCAGTACTTC | CASSSPRSYEQYF
TRBD2 | TRBJ2-7 | . | TRBV10-3 | TGTGCCATCAGTACCGGACTAGCGGGAGGCCAGGAGGAGCAGTACTTC | CAISTGLAGGQEEQYF
. | TRBJ2-3 | . | TRBV20-1 | TGCAGTGCCAGGGGACTTCGCACAGATACGCAGTATTTT | CSARGLRTDTQYF
TRBD1 | TRBJ2-7 | . | TRBV7-6 | TGTGCCAGCAGCTCCCGGGACAGGTCTCCCTACGAGCAGTACTTC | CASSSRDRSPYEQYF
. | TRBJ1-1 | . | TRBV7-9 | TGTGCCAGCAGCTTAGCCCGGAGGAGGAACACTGAAGCTTTCTTT | CASSLARRRNTEAFF
. | TRBJ2-1 | few | TRBV15 | TGTGCCACCAGCAGAGATCCTCGTCGGGGGACCAGCTCCTACAATGAGCAGTTCTTC | CATSRDPRRGTSSYNEQFF
. | TRBJ2-3 | few | TRBV27 | TGTGCCAGCAGGCTGAAGCGAGACAGGCTTACAGATACGCAGTATTTT | CASRLKRDRLTDTQYF
TRBD1 | TRBJ1-1 | . | TRBV12-3/TRBV12-4 | TGTGCCAGCAGTTTCCGACAGGGAACTGAAGCTTTCTTT | CASSFRQGTEAFF
TRBD1 | TRBJ2-3 | . | TRBV29-1 | TGCAGCTCGGGACAGGGGGGTGGAGATACGCAGTATTTT | CSSGQGGGDTQYF
TRBD1 | TRBJ2-1 | few | TRBV9 | TGTGCCAGCAGCGATAAACCGGGACAGGGGGCATTTGAGCAGTTCTTC | CASSDKPGQGAFEQFF
. | TRBJ1-1 | few | TRBV12-3/TRBV12-4 | TGTGCCACCAAGACAGGCGGGACTGAAGCTTTCTTT | CATKTGGTEAFF
TRBD1 | TRBJ2-7 | few | TRBV20-1 | TGCAGTGCTAGAGAGCAGGGGGCATCAGGATACGAGCAGTACTTC | CSAREQGASGYEQYF
. | TRBJ1-3 | . | TRBV4-1 | TGCGCCAGCAGCCAATCTCCCTTCTCTGGAAACACCATATATTTT | CASSQSPFSGNTIYF
TRBD1 | TRBJ2-3 | . | TRBV7-2 | TGTGCCAGCAGCTCAAGACAGGGAACTAGCACAGATACGCAGTATTTT | CASSSRQGTSTDTQYF
TRBD1 | TRBJ1-2 | . | TRBV7-2 | TGTGCCAGCAGCAACAGGGGACAGCCCCCCTATGGCTACACCTTC | CASSNRGQPPYGYTF
. | TRBJ2-4 | few | TRBV6-5 | TGTGCCAGCAGTGCCCTTAGTGGGGGCATTCAGTACTTC | CASSALSGGIQYF
TRBD1 | TRBJ2-1 | few | TRBV11-2 | TGTGCCAGCAGCTCGACAGGGAAGCAGTTCTTC | CASSSTGKQFF
. | TRBJ2-1 | . | TRBV12-3/TRBV12-4 | TGTGCCAGCAGTCTTAGCGTTGAGCAGTTCTTC | CASSLSVEQFF
. | TRBJ2-3 | once | TRBV9 | TGTGCCAGCAGCGCGCGCAGTGAGGTGGGGATAACAGATACGCAGTATTTT | CASSARSEVGITDTQYF
TRBD1 | TRBJ1-2 | . | TRBV7-2 | TGTGCCAGCAGCTTAGAGGGACAGAACTATGGCCACACCTTC | CASSLEGQNYGHTF
TRBD1 | TRBJ1-4 | . | TRBV30 | TGTGCCTGGTGGGACAGGTGGGACGAAAAACTGTTTTTT | CAWWDRWDEKLFF
TRBD1 | TRBJ2-7 | few | TRBV27 | TGTGCCAGCAGTCCTGGGACAGGGGGACGCGAGCAGTACTTC | CASSPGTGGREQYF
TRBD1 | TRBJ1-3 | few | TRBV4-1 | TGCGCCAGCAGCTCCGGACAGGCTACTGGAAACACCATATATTTT | CASSSGQATGNTIYF
TRBD1 | TRBJ2-7 | . | TRBV12-3/TRBV12-4 | TGTGCCAGCAGTTCCAATCAGGGGGATCCCTACGAGCAGTACTTC | CASSSNQGDPYEQYF
TRBD1 | TRBJ1-2 | few | TRBV2 | TGTGCCAGCAAAGCGGACAGGGTAAATGGCTACACCTTC | CASKADRVNGYTF
. | TRBJ2-3 | few | TRBV3-1 | TGTGCCAGCAGCCAAGTTGAAGGTTGGAATACGCAGTATTTT | CASSQVEGWNTQYF
. | TRBJ1-6 | . | TRBV19 | TGTGCCAGTAGTCATGGCGGGGGAAGGGGGAATTCACCCCTCCACTTT | CASSHGGGRGNSPLHF
. | TRBJ1-1 | . | TRBV20-1 | TGCAGTGCTAGGGAGGTAAACACTGAAGCTTTCTTT | CSAREVNTEAFF
TRBD1 | TRBJ1-1 | few | TRBV7-9 | TGTGCCAGCAGCTCACCAAGGACAGGGAACACTGAAGCTTTCTTT | CASSSPRTGNTEAFF